This T cell receptor beta chain originates from a study of long-term antiretroviral therapy in people with HIV. The immunoSEQ assay was v3.0, run at survey level. This table comes from immunoSEQ multiplex PCR, and its TCRdb copy is limited to in-frame clones, with some not included. The profile covers around 22,000 clones, with 85% to 90% appearing a single time and almost 7.5% taken by the ten largest. Sequenced material: unsorted PBMCs, taken 1.8 years before starting antiretroviral therapy. The receptor comes from a young woman with HIV.

CDR3 protein: CASSPEGASYGYTF. For the CDR3, the DNA is TGTGCCAGCTCACCGGAGGGGGCCTCATATGGCTACACCTTC. The V and J genes are TRBV18 and TRBJ1-2; 7 bases are a match to TRBD1. V shed 3 bases, J shed 5 bases, and the junction held 6 bases outside the gene matches. In germline, CDR1 is KGHSH, CDR2 LQKENI. The CDR3 loop spans 14 amino acids.